The 14 T cell receptor beta chains below were found in one sample sequenced in a study of response to subunit inactivated influenza vaccine. TCRdb re-called the RT-PCR reads with MiXCR, one entry per CDR3 protein. The sample consists of roughly 650,000 distinct CDR3 sequences, 14% of them appearing once. The material was PBMCs from blood, obtained around 14 days before vaccination. The receptors here all came from a man aged 50 to 60 who received an inactivated influenza vaccine.

DNA of the CDR3: TGTGCCAGCAGCCTACTCGGGGGCTCCGGGGAGCTGTTTTTT. Protein sequence: CASSLLGGSGELFF. The chain links TRBV7-3 to TRBJ2-2; tentatively, D is TRBD1 or TRBD2 (6 bases each). CDR1 SGHTA and CDR2 FQGTGA come from the germline V gene. The V end was cut by 5 bases, the J end by 6 bases, with 13 bases between. This CDR3 has 14 amino acids.

This clonotype showed up many times. The J gene is TRBJ2-7, the V gene TRBV6-2 or TRBV6-3, with 8 bases aligning to TRBD2. Unmatched junction bases numbered 3, after V lost 5 bases and J lost 0 bases. Germline CDR1 and CDR2: MNHEY and SVGEGT. This CDR3 region has 14 residues. DNA of the CDR3: TGTGCCAGCAGTCGTAGCGGGACCTCCTACGAGCAGTACTTC. Translated, it gives CASSRSGTSYEQYF.

A few counts support this clonotype. The gene calls are TRBV4-3 and TRBJ2-7; a possible D gene is TRBD2 (6 bases). This CDR3 comprises 16 residues. The V end was cut by 1 base, the J end by 6 bases, with 19 bases between. CDR1 LGHNA and CDR2 YSLEER come from the germline V gene. CDR3 sequence reads: CASSQGTGTHSGEQYF. The CDR3 DNA is TGCGCCAGCAGCCAAGGAACCGGGACTCACTCGGGCGAGCAGTACTTC.

There are a few counts of this clonotype. The gene calls are TRBV3-1 and TRBJ2-3; D is possibly TRBD1 (6 bases). Trimming stripped 5 bases from V and 0 bases from J, with 12 bases between. CDR3 length equals 15 residues. In germline, CDR1 is LGHDT, CDR2 YNNKEL (reference sequence). The CDR3 protein is CASSGSTGSTDTQYF. The CDR3 bases are TGTGCCAGCAGCGGGTCGACAGGAAGCACAGATACGCAGTATTTT.

The sample holds a few counts of this clonotype. V is TRBV4-3 and J is TRBJ1-2; D gene ambiguous. There are 14 residues in the CDR3. Germline V gives CDR1 LGHNA, CDR2 YSLEER. V shed 1 base and J shed 5 bases, with 11 bases lying between them. CDR3 region: CASSQGALNYGYTF. The CDR3 bases are TGCGCCAGCAGCCAAGGGGCTTTGAATTATGGCTACACCTTC.

This clonotype was observed at least ten times. This sequence joins TRBV12-3 or TRBV12-4 and TRBJ2-3; no reliable D call. The V gene lost 6 bases and the J gene lost 5 bases, with 6 bases spanning the gap. This CDR3 spans 11 amino acids. CDR3 protein: CASSKQDTQYF. The CDR3, as DNA: TGTGCCAGCAGCAAACAAGATACGCAGTATTTT.

The V call is TRBV6-1, the J call TRBJ2-1, with D possibly being TRBD1 (6 bases). Trimming left V 7 bases short and J 7 bases short, with 17 bases between. Per germline, CDR1 MNHNS and CDR2 SASEGT. The CDR3 extends over 14 amino acids. CDR3 amino acids: CASTSFGGRNEQFF. The DNA of the CDR3 is TGTGCCAGCACCTCTTTTGGGGGCCGGAATGAGCAGTTCTTC.

This chain uses TRBV20-1 with TRBJ2-1; D tentatively reads TRBD1 or TRBD2 (5 bases each). This CDR3 contains 14 residues. Trimming stripped 6 bases from V and 6 bases from J, with 18 bases between. CDR1 DFQATT and CDR2 SNEGSKA come from the germline V gene (reference sequence). This CDR3 is CSAKKGESPNEQFF. Written as DNA, the CDR3 is TGCAGTGCCAAGAAAGGGGAGAGCCCCAATGAGCAGTTCTTC.

The chain employs TRBV19 and TRBJ1-5; no reliable D call. Germline CDR1 is LNHDA and CDR2 is SQIVND (reference sequence). The V gene lost 8 bases and the J gene lost 7 bases, with 6 bases spanning the gap. CDR3 length: 10 residues. CDR3 nucleotides: TGTGCCAGTGGGGAACAGCCCCAGCATTTT. It codes for CASGEQPQHF.

This clonotype was seen more than once but under ten times. The chain is built from TRBV7-3 and TRBJ2-1; possible D gene TRBD2, 5 bases. Germline assignment: CDR1 SGHTA and CDR2 FQGTGA. This CDR3 is built from 13 residues. V lost 5 bases, J lost 2 bases, and 7 bases lay in between. The CDR3 region is CASSAGTYNEQFF. CDR3 sequence (DNA): TGTGCCAGCAGCGCCGGGACCTACAATGAGCAGTTCTTC.

The table lists this clonotype with many counts. An end of the junction does not agree with germline; a read error may underlie this. The chain uses TRBV4-1 and TRBJ2-5; 7 positions agree with TRBD1. CDR1 is MGHRA and CDR2 is YSYEKL in the germline V gene. The CDR3 runs to 13 residues. The DNA for the CDR3 is TGTGCCAGCAGTCGGACAGGCCAAGAGACCCAGTACTTC. This encodes CASSRTGQETQYF.

The V call is TRBV29-1, the J call TRBJ1-1; D may be TRBD1 (6 bases). The CDR3 has 13 residues. Trimming shortened V by 4 bases and J by 1 base, and 10 bases separated the two germline ends. From germline, CDR1 is SQVTM and CDR2 ANQGSEA. CDR3 DNA sequence: TGCAGCGTTGGGAGGGGGTGGAACACTGAAGCTTTCTTT. This encodes CSVGRGWNTEAFF. The entire variable domain, with the rest obtained from reference TRBV29-1 and TRBJ1-1, is as follows: SAVISQKPSRDICQRGTSLTIQCQVDSQVTMMFWYRQQPGQSLTLIATANQGSEATYESGFVIDKFPISRPNLTFSTLTVSNMSPEDSSIYLCSVGRGWNTEAFFGQGTRLTVV.

This clonotype has just a few counts. The chain couples TRBV20-1 to TRBJ2-4; weak D call: TRBD1 (6 bases). V was trimmed by 5 bases and J by 3 bases, leaving 14 bases between them. From germline, CDR1 is DFQATT and CDR2 SNEGSKA (reference sequence). The CDR3 is made up of 14 amino acids. The CDR3 region has the DNA TGCAGTGCTGCTTGGTCAGGGGACAAAAACATTCAGTACTTC. Its protein is CSAAWSGDKNIQYF.

This clonotype was counted ten times or more. CDR3 nucleotide sequence: TGCAGCGTTTCCGGGACTAACCCGTACGAGCAGTACTTC. Amino acids: CSVSGTNPYEQYF. This sequence joins TRBV29-1 and TRBJ2-7, with 7 positions matching TRBD2. With V trimmed by 5 bases and J by 4 bases, 8 bases remained unmatched. The CDR3 is 13 amino acids. CDR1 is SQVTM and CDR2 is ANQGSEA in the germline V gene.